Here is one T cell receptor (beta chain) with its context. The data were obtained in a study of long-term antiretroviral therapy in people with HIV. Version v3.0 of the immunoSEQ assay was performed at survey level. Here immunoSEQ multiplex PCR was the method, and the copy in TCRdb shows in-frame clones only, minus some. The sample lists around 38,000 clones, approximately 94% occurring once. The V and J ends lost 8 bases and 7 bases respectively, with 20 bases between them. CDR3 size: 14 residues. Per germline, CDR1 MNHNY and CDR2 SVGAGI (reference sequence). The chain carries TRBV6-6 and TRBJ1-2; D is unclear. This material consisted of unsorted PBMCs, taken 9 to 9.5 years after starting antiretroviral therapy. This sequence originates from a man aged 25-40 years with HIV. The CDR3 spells CASLSGPPSFGYTF. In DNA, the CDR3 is TGTGCCAGCCTTTCCGGGCCACCTTCCTTTGGCTACACCTTC.